A single sample gave rise to the 31 T cell receptor beta chains below, sequenced in a study of response to subunit inactivated influenza vaccine. Using its own MiXCR run on the RT-PCR reads, TCRdb lists one record per CDR3 protein. The sample has hundreds of thousands of distinct CDR3 sequences, roughly 22% seen once. The source was PBMCs from blood, collected about 20 months after vaccination. Source of these receptors: a man between 50 and 70 years old who received an inactivated influenza vaccine.

This clonotype was found a few times. At one end, the junction sequence differs from germline, possibly due to a read error. The DNA of the CDR3 is TGTGCTAGCAGCACGGGGACAGCGGGAGAGACCCAGTACTTC. Translating gives CASSTGTAGETQYF. V usage is TRBV7-7 and J usage is TRBJ2-5; possible D gene TRBD1, 7 bases. Germline lookup yields CDR1 SSHAT and CDR2 FNYEAQ (reference sequence). The CDR3 covers 14 residues.

The CDR3 bases are TGTGCCAGCAGTTTCTCAGGGATTAGCAATCAGCCCCAGCATTTT. Translation: CASSFSGISNQPQHF. The chain joins TRBV12-3 or TRBV12-4 to TRBJ1-5; TRBD1 might be the D (5 bases). This CDR3 comprises 15 residues. Trimming removed 3 bases at V and 0 bases at J, with 9 bases between.

The chain combines TRBV11-2 with TRBJ2-1; TRBD2 might be the D (6 bases). Germline V gene lookup returns CDR1 SGHAT and CDR2 FQNNGV. The CDR3 loop spans 13 amino acids. V was trimmed by 6 bases and J by 5 bases, leaving 11 bases between them. This chain's CDR3 is CASRTPGDNEQFF. CDR3 bases: TGTGCCAGCAGGACTCCGGGAGACAATGAGCAGTTCTTC.

The CDR3 DNA follows: TGTGCCAGCAGCCTGGACAGGGGGAGGGACACTGAAGCTTTCTTT. Its protein is CASSLDRGRDTEAFF. The V call is TRBV4-2, the J call TRBJ1-1; 10 nucleotides match TRBD1. This CDR3 spans 15 amino acids. V lost 4 bases and J lost 3; bases outside the gene matches: 5. Per germline, CDR1 LGHNA and CDR2 YNFKEQ.

The chain couples TRBV20-1 to TRBJ1-5; 10 positions agree with TRBD1. Germline V gene lookup returns CDR1 DFQATT and CDR2 SNEGSKA (reference sequence). The J segment lost 7 bases and the V segment lost 6 bases, leaving 9 bases of the junction unmatched. CDR3 length: 14 residues. The CDR3 bases are TGCAGTGCCGACTCAGGGACAGGGGAACAGCCCCAGCATTTT. Amino acid sequence: CSADSGTGEQPQHF.

This clonotype was detected only a few times. This chain links TRBV27 with TRBJ2-7; D is unresolved. The CDR3 is 14 amino acids. V lost 5 bases and J 3 bases, leaving 14 bases between the germline ends. The germline V gene encodes CDR1 MNHEY and CDR2 SMNVEV (reference sequence). The CDR3, as DNA: TGTGCCAGCAGTCCCCTACCCCAGATCTACGAGCAGTACTTC. This codes for CASSPLPQIYEQYF.

The chain uses TRBV11-1 and TRBJ2-2, with 9 bases fitting TRBD1. CDR1 is SGHAT, CDR2 FQDESV, per germline (reference sequence). The ends lost 3 bases at V and 6 bases at J; junction bases unmatched: 8. This CDR3 spans 16 amino acids. CDR3 loop: CASSFLDGTGPGELFF. The CDR3 nucleotides read TGTGCCAGCAGCTTTCTCGACGGGACAGGGCCCGGGGAGCTGTTTTTT. The variable domain in full, completed from reference TRBV11-1 and TRBJ2-2, reads EAEVAQSPRYKITEKSQAVAFWCDPISGHATLYWYRQILGQGPELLVQFQDESVVDDSQLPKDRFSAERLKGVDSTLKIQPAELGDSAMYLCASSFLDGTGPGELFFGEGSRLTVL.

Only a few counts were recorded for this clonotype. This chain uses TRBV7-9 with TRBJ2-7, with D unclear. CDR3 length equals 13 residues. V was shortened by 4 bases and J by 2 bases, with 9 bases between the two germline ends. Germline-derived CDR1 and CDR2 are SEHNR and FQNEAQ (reference sequence). CDR3 in DNA: TGTGCCAGCAGCTCACGGGCCCCCTACGAGCAGTACTTC. Encoded protein: CASSSRAPYEQYF.

This clonotype was detected many times. The chain couples TRBV29-1 to TRBJ2-1; 7 nucleotides agree with TRBD1. Germline CDR1 is SQVTM and CDR2 is ANQGSEA. Trimming took 1 base from V and 5 from J; bases not matched to a gene: 2. The CDR3 contains 13 residues. CDR3 DNA: TGCAGCGTTGAAGGACAGGGTGACAATGAGCAGTTCTTC. It specifies CSVEGQGDNEQFF.

The chain recombines TRBV7-2 with TRBJ2-5; 9 bases fit TRBD2. V was pared by 8 bases and J by 2 bases, with 9 bases of the junction left unmatched. The CDR3 covers 15 residues. Germline lookup yields CDR1 SGHTA and CDR2 FQGNSA. CDR3 sequence: CASVRASGVQETQYF. The CDR3 DNA reads as TGTGCCAGCGTCCGGGCTAGCGGGGTTCAAGAGACCCAGTACTTC.

This clonotype was detected a few times. The J gene is TRBJ1-2, the V gene TRBV10-2; D remains ambiguous. V lost 4 bases and J 2 bases, leaving 17 bases between the germline ends. In germline, CDR1 is WSHSY, CDR2 SAAADI. The CDR3 contains 16 residues. CDR3 in DNA: TGCGCCAGCAGTGGGTTTATGGGGTCCCAGAACTATGGCTACACCTTC. As protein: CASSGFMGSQNYGYTF.

This clonotype was detected ten times or more. This rearrangement joins TRBV12-3 or TRBV12-4 to TRBJ1-1, with TRBD1 matching over 8 bases. V gave up 6 bases and J gave up 7 bases; unmatched junction bases: 1. This CDR3 is 11 amino acids long. The CDR3 reads CASRGQVEAFF. CDR3 in DNA: TGTGCCAGCAGGGGACAGGTTGAAGCTTTCTTT.

This clonotype appeared many times. V is TRBV4-3 and J is TRBJ1-2; D is uncertain. The germline V gene encodes CDR1 LGHNA and CDR2 YSLEER. The germline V and J ends were trimmed by 4 bases and 5 bases, with 20 bases remaining between them. This CDR3 contains 16 residues. The CDR3 is CASSPGGGDVRYGYTF. CDR3 coding DNA: TGCGCCAGCAGCCCCGGAGGCGGCGATGTAAGATATGGCTACACCTTC.

This clonotype was found a few times. The genes are TRBV10-3 and TRBJ2-5, with unresolved D. There are 13 residues in the CDR3. The ends were cut back, 2 bases at V and 2 bases at J, with 6 bases in the middle. The V gene's germline CDR1 is ENHRY and CDR2 SYGVKD. The CDR3 DNA reads as TGTGCCATCAGTGAGAACTTTCAAGAGACCCAGTACTTC. Protein: CAISENFQETQYF.

This chain joins TRBV6-2 or TRBV6-3 and TRBJ1-5; the D gene is possibly TRBD1 (5 bases). The germline gives CDR1 MNHEY, CDR2 SVGEGT. The CDR3 consists of 13 residues. The germline V and J ends were trimmed by 1 base and 5 bases, with 6 bases remaining between them. The chain's CDR3 is CASSYWGHQPQHF. CDR3 DNA: TGTGCCAGCAGTTACTGGGGCCATCAGCCCCAGCATTTT.

The chain combines TRBV7-9 with TRBJ1-1; 8 bases agree with TRBD1. V trimming: 1 base; J trimming: 4 bases; junction bases outside the gene matches: 2. The CDR3 has 14 residues. CDR1 and CDR2 (germline): SEHNR, FQNEAQ (reference sequence). The CDR3 reads CASSLVTGGTEAFF. As DNA, the CDR3 is TGTGCCAGCAGCTTAGTAACAGGGGGCACTGAAGCTTTCTTT. The whole variable domain, filled in from reference TRBV7-9 and TRBJ1-1, reads DTGVSQNPRHKITKRGQNVTFRCDPISEHNRLYWYRQTLGQGPEFLTYFQNEAQLEKSRLLSDRFSAERPKGSFSTLEIQRTEQGDSAMYLCASSLVTGGTEAFFGQGTRLTVV.

V gene TRBV20-1 combines with J gene TRBJ1-6; D not resolved. This CDR3 comprises 15 residues. Trimming took off 0 bases at V and 5 bases at J, with 11 bases between the two ends. Looked up from germline, CDR1 is DFQATT and CDR2 is SNEGSKA (reference sequence). CDR3 nucleotide sequence: TGCAGTGCTAGAGATGACGAGGGTCATAATTCACCCCTCCACTTT. It specifies CSARDDEGHNSPLHF.

The chain has TRBV3-1 and TRBJ2-3; D is uncertain. The V gene's germline CDR1 is LGHDT and CDR2 YNNKEL (reference sequence). Trimming took 4 bases from V and 3 from J, leaving 14 bases between them. The CDR3 is 15 residues long. The chain's CDR3 is CASSLDPKATDTQYF. The CDR3 bases are TGTGCCAGCAGCCTTGACCCCAAGGCGACAGATACGCAGTATTTT.

This clonotype came up many times. This sequence joins TRBV11-3 and TRBJ2-1, with 8 nucleotides matching TRBD1. Losses at the gene ends were 1 base for V and 8 bases for J; bases not matched to a gene: 7. The CDR3 covers 15 residues. Germline V gives CDR1 SGHNT, CDR2 YENEEA. The CDR3 nucleotides read TGTGCCAGCAGCTTAGGAGCTCAGGGGGCGTATGAGCAGTTCTTC. Amino acid sequence: CASSLGAQGAYEQFF.

In its sample, this clonotype was seen a few times. This CDR3 reads CASTGTGIMNTEAFF. In DNA, the CDR3 is TGCGCCAGCACGGGAACGGGGATCATGAACACTGAAGCTTTCTTT. J is TRBJ1-1 and V is TRBV5-1; no definite D call. This CDR3 has 15 residues. Trimming cost V 6 bases and J 0 bases, with 15 bases left between them. Germline loops: CDR1 SGHRS, CDR2 YFSETQ.

A remark on this clonotype: Mismatch with germline at one junction end may stem from a read error. The V gene is TRBV28, the J gene TRBJ2-7; the D call may be TRBD1 or TRBD2 (5 bases each). CDR1 and CDR2 from the germline V gene are MDHEN and SYDVKM. This CDR3 region has 14 residues. The CDR3 DNA reads as TGTGCCAGCAGACCAGGGACCCACTCCCACGAGCAGTACTTC. Its translation: CASRPGTHSHEQYF.

The sample holds a few counts of this clonotype. The CDR3 DNA reads as TGCGCCAGCAGCGGACAGTTTATTATAGATACGCAGTATTTT. Translated: CASSGQFIIDTQYF. V and J are TRBV5-1 and TRBJ2-3; D is perhaps TRBD1 (6 bases). Germline loops: CDR1 SGHRS, CDR2 YFSETQ. The CDR3 totals 14 residues. Trimming took 4 bases from V and 5 from J, leaving 14 bases between them.

Worth noting for this clonotype: A read error may produce the germline difference seen at one junction end. V and J are TRBV19 and TRBJ1-1; D uncertain. Germline V gives CDR1 LNHDA, CDR2 SQIVND (reference sequence). The CDR3 loop spans 13 amino acids. The CDR3 DNA is TGTGCCAGTAGTATCAGCCAGAACTCTGAAGCTTTCTTT. Protein sequence: CASSISQNSEAFF.

The J gene is TRBJ1-5, the V gene TRBV10-3; D remains unclear. Germline CDR1 and CDR2: ENHRY and SYGVKD. Deletions cut 6 bases from V and 3 bases from J, with 9 bases between. This CDR3 spans 13 amino acids. CDR3 loop: CAIRAGNNQPQHF. In DNA, the CDR3 is TGTGCCATCAGAGCGGGAAACAATCAGCCCCAGCATTTT.

The chain combines TRBV29-1 with TRBJ1-2; D gene uncertain. This CDR3 region has 14 residues. Trimming took off 4 bases at V and 5 bases at J, with 17 bases between the two ends. Germline loops: CDR1 SQVTM, CDR2 ANQGSEA. The chain's CDR3 is CSVVSLAPGYGYTF. Written as DNA, the CDR3 is TGCAGCGTTGTTAGCCTAGCCCCAGGTTATGGCTACACCTTC.

The chain couples TRBV30 to TRBJ1-6; D gene uncertain. The CDR3 contains 13 residues. CDR1 is GTSNPN and CDR2 is SVGIG in the germline V gene (reference sequence). V was shortened by 4 bases and J by 0 bases, with 4 bases between the two germline ends. As DNA, the CDR3 is TGTGCCTGGACGAGCTCCTATAATTCACCCCTCCACTTT. This sequence encodes CAWTSSYNSPLHF.

This clonotype has just a few counts. The CDR3 coding sequence is TGTGCCAGCAGCTTAGTTACCGGGAGATTTTTCTATGAGCAGTTCTTC. Encoded protein: CASSLVTGRFFYEQFF. The genes are TRBV11-2 and TRBJ2-1, with D maybe TRBD2 (6 bases). The V gene's germline CDR1 is SGHAT and CDR2 FQNNGV. The CDR3 runs to 16 residues. V was clipped by 1 base and J by 8 bases, with 18 bases between them.

This chain links TRBV27 with TRBJ1-5, with TRBD1 matching 8 bases. This CDR3 contains 17 residues. Trimming at V came to 5 bases and at J to 4 bases, leaving 13 bases not matched to a gene. Germline CDR1 and CDR2: MNHEY and SMNVEV (reference sequence). Here the CDR3 DNA reads TGTGCCAGCAGTACCACGACAGGGGCGCCGCTAAATCAGCCCCAGCATTTT. The encoded protein is CASSTTTGAPLNQPQHF.

This clonotype was picked up a small number of times. J is TRBJ2-3 and V is TRBV24-1; 7 nucleotides agree with TRBD1. The germline V gene encodes CDR1 KGHDR and CDR2 SFDVKD. The V gene end was trimmed by 6 bases and the J gene end by 2 bases; junction bases not matched to a gene: 7. CDR3 size: 15 residues. In DNA, the CDR3 is TGTGCCACCAGTAAGACAGGGTATGACACAGATACGCAGTATTTT. Translating it yields CATSKTGYDTDTQYF.

At least ten counts were recorded for this clonotype. This chain joins TRBV12-3 or TRBV12-4 and TRBJ1-2; TRBD1 is a possible D gene (6 bases). V dropped 3 bases and J dropped 9 bases, with 14 bases sitting between them. The CDR3 has 13 amino acids. The CDR3 protein is CASSFHGGWSYTF. CDR3 sequence (DNA): TGTGCCAGCAGTTTTCATGGGGGCTGGAGCTACACCTTC.

This chain uses TRBV28 with TRBJ2-5; 9 bases are a match to TRBD2. The CDR3 totals 15 residues. The trim removed 4 bases at V and 4 bases at J, leaving 7 bases unmatched. Germline V CDR1 and CDR2: MDHEN, SYDVKM. CDR3 in DNA: TGTGCCAGCAGTTCCCTAGCGGGAAGGGTAGAGACCCAGTACTTC. This gives the protein CASSSLAGRVETQYF.